This TCR beta chain was obtained from a study of shared clonotypes between healthy human individuals (dated by TCRdb to 2019 to 2021). About the full investigation: A couple of women and three men aged 18 to 49 years were included in the cohort. To estimate repertoire size and how much clonotypes are shared between individuals, the study performed deep sequencing of blood TCR repertoires from 4 to 6 healthy adults. Between about 0.9 and 8.9 billion PBMCs per donor were obtained by leukapheresis. To increase sequencing depth and limit assay-specific biases, different laboratories used diverse techniques to prepare libraries and sequence TCR repertoires.

As encoded in the germline V gene, CDR1 is LGHNA while CDR2 is YSLEER. Inclusive of the bounding cysteine and phenylalanine, the CDR3 is 15 residues long. Here the CDR3 DNA is all that survives: 45 bases in frame from base 1. The junction carries 8 bases between V and J, which are trimmed by 0 bases and 3 bases respectively. Study-level results and caveats: Because the study included a small number of donors, the genetic and exposure-history diversity represented was limited. Based on pairwise subsampling, the degree of clonotype sharing among donors was expected to be affected by sequencing depth. Only blood was sampled, and tissue TCR repertoires likely differ from those in blood.

The donors were healthy, HIV-negative adults who had no recently reported acute infections or vaccinations. Every donor was a Caucasian adult residing in Nashville, Tennessee, USA. For unsorted samples, tens of millions of PBMCs were counted, and genomic DNA was extracted using the QIAamp DNA Blood Mini kit. Blood was obtained by leukapheresis, after which PBMCs were separated by Ficoll-Histopaque density gradient centrifugation and cryopreserved in liquid nitrogen vapor phase. Using the deep immunoSEQ assay, TCR CDR3 regions were amplified from genomic DNA by multiplex PCR. Genomic DNA extracted from each cell subset was distributed evenly over all wells of several immunoSEQ 96-well plates, and each plate served as one replicate. For unsorted PBMC, each replicate PCR was loaded with about 280 ng genomic DNA, equivalent to about 30,000 T cell genomes. Unsorted PBMC genomic DNA was sequenced across ten immunoSEQ deep assay plates. Purified libraries were measured with a Qubit 3.0 fluorometer, size-checked on a Bioanalyzer 2100, and measured again with the KAPA Library Quantification kit. A separate single-read 150-cycle Illumina NextSeq 550 flow cell was used to sequence each immunoSEQ 96-well plate. Per the source publication's procedure: The immunoSEQ output contained only junctional sequences without quality scores, so filtering could not match that applied to full-length reads. Sequences were annotated with PyIR, a Python wrapper for IgBLAST v1.9, using IMGT germline references to assign V/J genes and CDR3. Reads were filtered out if the reads had weak V/J assignments (E-value above 1e-6), no CDR3, stop codons, out-of-frame junctions, or ambiguous translated residues. V3J clonotypes were defined as sequences sharing the same inferred V gene, J gene, and CDR3 amino acid sequence. To compute the percentage overlap between repertoires, the number of shared unique clonotypes was divided by the size of the smaller repertoire. Three approaches were used to assess repertoire richness: RTK rarefaction, the Chao1 estimator, and Recon v2.1 estimates of unobserved clonotypes. TCRdb took over this immuneACCESS table, retaining in-frame rearrangements with V and J assigned. Such tables are incomplete; in checked studies, under half of the missing clones stem from an unresolved V gene, and the remainder is unexplained. Clone size and the V and J calls come from that table; the DNA yielded D and trimming. The sample table holds hundreds of thousands of clones, of which roughly four fifths were seen once. The ten largest clonotypes hold approximately 12% of the sample.

Remarks on this clone: What antigen it recognizes has not been identified. The sample holds no much larger clone one base away, and base qualities are not on file.

The receptor comes from a woman aged 40 to 50 in good health. Some clones in this sample may be carry-over from other donors' samples. Sample: PBMCs. The chain is assembled from TRBV4-3 and TRBJ1-4; the D region possibly corresponds to TRBD1 (5 bases align). Here the CDR3 is given as CASSQDVRANEKLFF. The nucleotide sequence is TGCGCCAGCAGCCAAGACGTCAGGGCTAATGAAAAACTGTTTTTT.